Below are 3 T cell receptor beta chains sequenced from a single sample in a study of cytomegalovirus exposure and HLA in healthy donors. 13 Jbeta primers and 60 Vbeta primers were used for the PCR. This table comes from immunoSEQ multiplex PCR, and its TCRdb copy is limited to in-frame clones, with some not included. The table has 210,000 or so clones, approximately 80% seen once. Sequenced sample: PBMCs. The receptor source for this set is a girl aged 5 to 17 in good health and CMV-seronegative.

The genes are TRBV7-2 and TRBJ1-2, with 9 bases identical to TRBD1. Per germline, CDR1 SGHTA and CDR2 FQGNSA. The trim removed 1 base at V and 5 bases at J, leaving 5 bases unmatched. This CDR3 is 15 amino acids long. Here the CDR3 DNA reads TGTGCCAGCAGCTTAGTGGTGGACAGGGGATATGGCTACACCTTC. Translating gives CASSLVVDRGYGYTF.

J is TRBJ2-1 and V is TRBV20-1; D gene unclear. Germline CDR1 and CDR2: DFQATT and SNEGSKA (reference sequence). The ends were cut back, 2 bases at V and 9 bases at J, with 8 bases in the middle. CDR3 length: 11 residues. DNA of the CDR3: TGCAGTGCTAGACTCGTCAGTGAGCAGTTCTTC. This translates into CSARLVSEQFF.

CDR3 sequence: CTSSQDRGSGANVLTF. DNA for the CDR3: TGCACCAGCAGCCAAGATCGGGGTTCTGGGGCCAACGTCCTGACTTTC. The rearrangement links TRBV1 to TRBJ2-6; the table assigns TRBD2, which was not confirmed against the DNA. TRBV1 is listed as a pseudogene. The CDR3 extends over 16 amino acids.